The rows below give T cell receptor beta chains drawn from one sample of a study of neurological immune-mediated disorders. TCRdb called the 5' RACE reads again in MiXCR, with one record for every CDR3 protein. The sample lists under 40,000 distinct CDR3 sequences; almost 7.5% were seen once. Sequencing was done on a sample of CD4+ T cells from blood. The receptors stem from a man in his forties or fifties in good health. Both conserved end residues are part of each CDR3. The order of the fields is clone size, V gene, J gene, D gene, CDR3 protein, CDR3 DNA. D genes are given only for firm matches. The size entry gives how often the clone was seen (once, few, many) or a class if it is expanded.

many	TRBV20-1	TRBJ2-1	NA	CSAPLLRRAGNEQFF	TGCAGTGCACCTCTGTTACGGAGGGCCGGCAATGAGCAGTTCTTC
many	TRBV6-4	TRBJ1-5	NA	CASSDREGQPQHF	TGTGCCAGCAGTGACAGGGAGGGTCAGCCCCAGCATTTT
many	TRBV6-5	TRBJ1-4	TRBD1	CASGTVNEKLFF	TGTGCCTCCGGGACAGTTAATGAAAAACTGTTTTTT
many	TRBV7-7	TRBJ2-1	NA	CASSPGLRGRPSYNEQFF	TGTGCCAGCAGTCCGGGACTCCGGGGACGCCCCTCCTACAATGAGCAGTTCTTC
many	TRBV10-2	TRBJ2-1	NA	CASSDSHLVRRWTTTYNEQFF	TGCGCCAGCAGTGACTCCCACCTTGTCCGTAGGTGGACCACTACCTACAATGAGCAGTTCTTC
many	TRBV29-1	TRBJ2-1	TRBD1	CSVALRGQNNEQFF	TGCAGCGTTGCATTAAGGGGACAGAACAATGAGCAGTTCTTC
many	TRBV5-1	TRBJ2-5	TRBD2	CASTPGGQETQYF	TGCGCCAGCACCCCGGGGGGCCAAGAGACCCAGTACTTC
many	TRBV5-1	TRBJ2-4	TRBD1	CASSLGPTGGAENIQYF	TGCGCCAGCAGCTTGGGGCCAACAGGGGGCGCCGAAAACATTCAGTACTTC
many	TRBV5-1	TRBJ1-4	TRBD1	CASSLAPHDREYGKLFF	TGCGCCAGCAGCTTGGCCCCGCACGACAGGGAGTACGGAAAACTGTTTTTT
many	TRBV2	TRBJ2-5	TRBD2	CASSEGGSQETQYF	TGTGCCAGCAGTGAAGGCGGGAGCCAAGAGACCCAGTACTTC